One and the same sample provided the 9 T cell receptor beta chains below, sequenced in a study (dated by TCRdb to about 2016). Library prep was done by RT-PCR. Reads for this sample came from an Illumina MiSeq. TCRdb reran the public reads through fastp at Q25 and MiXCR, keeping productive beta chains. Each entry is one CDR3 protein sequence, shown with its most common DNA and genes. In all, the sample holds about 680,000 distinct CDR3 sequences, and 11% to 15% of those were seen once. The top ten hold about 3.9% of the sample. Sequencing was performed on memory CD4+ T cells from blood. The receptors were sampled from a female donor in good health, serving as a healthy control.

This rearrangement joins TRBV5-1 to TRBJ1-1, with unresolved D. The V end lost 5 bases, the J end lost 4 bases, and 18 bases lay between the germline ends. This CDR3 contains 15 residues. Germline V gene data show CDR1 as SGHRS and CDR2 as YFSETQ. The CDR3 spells CASRLGREGSTEAFF. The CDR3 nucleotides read TGCGCCAGCAGACTTGGGCGGGAAGGGAGCACTGAAGCTTTCTTT.

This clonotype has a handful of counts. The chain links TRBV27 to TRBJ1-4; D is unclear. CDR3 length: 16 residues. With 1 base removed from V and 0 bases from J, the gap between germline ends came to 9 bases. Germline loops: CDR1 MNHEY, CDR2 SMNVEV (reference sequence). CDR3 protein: CASSLYLGATNEKLFF. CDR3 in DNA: TGTGCCAGCAGTTTATACTTAGGCGCAACTAATGAAAAACTGTTTTTT.

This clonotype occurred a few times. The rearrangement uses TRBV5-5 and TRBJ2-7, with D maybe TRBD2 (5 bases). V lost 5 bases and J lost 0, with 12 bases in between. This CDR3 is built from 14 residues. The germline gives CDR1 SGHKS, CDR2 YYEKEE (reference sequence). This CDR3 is CASRGEFASYEQYF. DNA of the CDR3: TGTGCCAGCAGGGGAGAGTTTGCCTCCTACGAGCAGTACTTC.

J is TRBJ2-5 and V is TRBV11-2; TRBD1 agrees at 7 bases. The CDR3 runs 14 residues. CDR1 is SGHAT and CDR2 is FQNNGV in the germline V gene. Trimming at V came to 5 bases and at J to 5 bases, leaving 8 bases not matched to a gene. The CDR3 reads CASSPRTGSETQYF. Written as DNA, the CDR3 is TGTGCCAGCAGCCCCCGGACAGGCAGCGAGACCCAGTACTTC.

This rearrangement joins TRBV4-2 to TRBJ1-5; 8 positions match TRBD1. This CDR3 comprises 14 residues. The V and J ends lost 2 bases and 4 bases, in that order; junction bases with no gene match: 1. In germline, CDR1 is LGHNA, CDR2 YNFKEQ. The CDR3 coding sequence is TGTGCCAGCAGCCAACAGGGGGCGAATCAGCCCCAGCATTTT. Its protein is CASSQQGANQPQHF.

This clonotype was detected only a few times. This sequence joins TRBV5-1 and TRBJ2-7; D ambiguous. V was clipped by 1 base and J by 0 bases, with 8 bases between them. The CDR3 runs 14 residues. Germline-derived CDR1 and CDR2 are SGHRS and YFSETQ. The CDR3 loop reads CASSLRSSSYEQYF. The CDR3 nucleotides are TGCGCCAGCAGCTTGAGGTCTAGCTCCTACGAGCAGTACTTC.

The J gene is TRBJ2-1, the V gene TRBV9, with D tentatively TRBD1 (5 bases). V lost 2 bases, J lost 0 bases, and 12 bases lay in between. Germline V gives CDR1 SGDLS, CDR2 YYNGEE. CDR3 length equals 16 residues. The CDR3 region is CASSVGHLSSYNEQFF. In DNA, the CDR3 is TGTGCCAGCAGCGTGGGGCACCTGAGCTCCTACAATGAGCAGTTCTTC.

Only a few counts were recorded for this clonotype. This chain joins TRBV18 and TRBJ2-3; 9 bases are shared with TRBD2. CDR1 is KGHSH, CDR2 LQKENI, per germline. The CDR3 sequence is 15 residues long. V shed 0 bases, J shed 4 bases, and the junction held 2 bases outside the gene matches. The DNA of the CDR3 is TGTGCCAGCTCACCACCGGGGACTAGCCCAGATACGCAGTATTTT. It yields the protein CASSPPGTSPDTQYF.

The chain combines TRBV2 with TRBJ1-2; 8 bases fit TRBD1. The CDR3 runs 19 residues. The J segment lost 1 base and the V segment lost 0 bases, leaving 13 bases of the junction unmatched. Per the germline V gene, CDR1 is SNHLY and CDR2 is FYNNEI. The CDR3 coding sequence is TGTGCCAGCAGTGAAGCGAGGCAGGGGGCGCTTAGTGGTAACTATGGCTACACCTTC. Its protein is CASSEARQGALSGNYGYTF.